Detailed here is one TCR beta chain. The target antigen is unknown. These data belong to a study of T cell responses to AZD1222 COVID-19 vaccine. Looking at the study overall: Researchers grouped second doses given at about 4 or about 12 weeks into one pool. Findings of the study overall: Nearly half of spike-specific TCRs reportedly go after variant regions that carry no mutations. Two AZD1222 administrations were followed by greater Spike-specific TCR breadth and depth.

Clones were read by immunoSEQ multiplex PCR, and TCRdb kept only the in-frame ones, dropping some. The sample consists of under 150,000 clones, roughly 85% of them appearing once. Looked up from germline, CDR1 is SGHVS and CDR2 is FNYEAQ. With 5 bases clipped from V and 6 bases from J, the junction kept 8 bases outside the gene matches. This CDR3 is built from 15 residues. This specimen was peripheral blood, taken on day 0 of AZD1222 vaccination. This TCR was sampled from an adult in good health. V gene TRBV7-6 combines with J gene TRBJ2-2; 8 bases are shared with TRBD1. This CDR3 reads CASSPGQGVAGELFF. The CDR3 DNA reads as TGTGCCAGCAGCCCCGGACAGGGAGTGGCCGGGGAGCTGTTTTTT.